This TCR beta chain is drawn from a study of T cell changes during pregnancy in multiple sclerosis. The trim removed 3 bases at V and 3 bases at J, leaving 3 bases unmatched. This CDR3 contains 16 residues. The V gene's germline CDR1 is SGHVS and CDR2 FQNEAQ. The method was immunoSEQ multiplex PCR; TCRdb's version includes in-frame clones alone and lacks a portion of them. Counted here are 90,000 to 95,000 clones, approximately 90% occurring once; the ten biggest clones make up approximately 0.99%. The source material was peripheral blood, sampled before pregnancy. V gene TRBV7-8 combines with J gene TRBJ2-3; 13 bases align to TRBD2. This receptor was taken from a female donor with multiple sclerosis, enrolled in a pregnancy study. The CDR3 protein is CASSLGLAGTTDTQYF. In nucleotides, the CDR3 is TGTGCCAGCAGCTTGGGACTAGCGGGAACAACAGATACGCAGTATTTT.